This T cell receptor (beta chain) came from a study of blood T cell repertoires in COVID-19. Looking at the study overall: Samples representing acute and convalescent COVID-19 were sourced from the United States, Italy and Spain. T cells, B-cell-depleted T cells, or PBMCs provided the cDNA or gDNA that served as material.

CDR3 length equals 13 residues. Deletions cut 6 bases from V and 3 bases from J, with 9 bases between. Authors' data handling: By means of reference gene primer amplification, nucleated cell counts were estimated. The protocol was immunoSEQ multiplex PCR, while the TCRdb copy is restricted to in-frame clones and leaves out a portion. That table is the source of V, J and clone size, and D and trimming were worked out from the DNA. Of roughly 240,000 clones detected, approximately 89% appear once; the ten largest clones hold approximately 1.5%. The receptor was derived from an older woman who had recovered from COVID-19. This chain links TRBV12-3 or TRBV12-4 with TRBJ1-3, with a possible D match to TRBD1 (6 bases). The source material was peripheral blood. Written as DNA, the CDR3 is TGTGCCAGCAGCGGGACACTTGGAAACACCATATATTTT. Translating gives CASSGTLGNTIYF.